This is a list of T cell receptor beta chains from one sample in a study of blood T cells in healthy people across ages. Each CDR3 protein gets one entry after TCRdb re-called the 5' RACE reads with MiXCR. The sample includes roughly 680,000 distinct CDR3 sequences, around half of them seen just once. Sequencing input: blood. Every receptor here comes from a woman aged 55 to 70 in good health. CDR3s leave out the opening cysteine and the closing phenylalanine or tryptophan. Fields, in order: clone size, D gene, V gene, CDR3 protein. The D gene is left open where the match is weak. Rows give clone size only sometimes, using once, few, many, or a class for an expanded clone.

abundance: -; d_gene: TRBD2; v_gene: TRBV6-2/TRBV6-3; CDR3aa: ASSYGGRAREQY
abundance: -; d_gene: -; v_gene: TRBV11-2; CDR3aa: ASSLLWTNGEQF
abundance: few; d_gene: TRBD1; v_gene: TRBV7-2; CDR3aa: ASSLAQGANEQY
abundance: -; d_gene: -; v_gene: TRBV20-1; CDR3aa: SARADSNYGYT
abundance: once; d_gene: TRBD2; v_gene: TRBV7-9; CDR3aa: ASSFLQREDGELF
abundance: few; d_gene: TRBD2; v_gene: TRBV5-1; CDR3aa: ASSLTLAGMDTQY
abundance: -; d_gene: -; v_gene: TRBV7-2; CDR3aa: ASSFADSASGANVLT
abundance: few; d_gene: -; v_gene: TRBV12-3/TRBV12-4; CDR3aa: ASSLDQGSYEQY
abundance: -; d_gene: TRBD1; v_gene: TRBV29-1; CDR3aa: SVASQGDIRY
abundance: -; d_gene: -; v_gene: TRBV28; CDR3aa: ASSALVGSQY
abundance: -; d_gene: -; v_gene: TRBV20-1; CDR3aa: SAIVWTVGNEQF
abundance: -; d_gene: TRBD2; v_gene: TRBV20-1; CDR3aa: RASGDTDTQY
abundance: -; d_gene: TRBD2; v_gene: TRBV3-1; CDR3aa: ASTQVRTSGTDTQY
abundance: -; d_gene: -; v_gene: TRBV2; CDR3aa: ASRYLGDLGTEAF
abundance: -; d_gene: -; v_gene: TRBV27; CDR3aa: ATRRAADSNQPQH
abundance: -; d_gene: -; v_gene: TRBV5-1; CDR3aa: ASSLVHPKETQY
abundance: -; d_gene: -; v_gene: TRBV30; CDR3aa: AWGELQGAYGYT
abundance: few; d_gene: TRBD2; v_gene: TRBV2; CDR3aa: ASVRGGYNEQF
abundance: few; d_gene: -; v_gene: TRBV29-1; CDR3aa: SVSYQPGDQPQH
abundance: few; d_gene: -; v_gene: TRBV27; CDR3aa: ASRPTGTANYGYT
abundance: -; d_gene: TRBD2; v_gene: TRBV20-1; CDR3aa: SASPGRTTETQY
abundance: once; d_gene: -; v_gene: TRBV20-1; CDR3aa: SARGLFYNEQY
abundance: few; d_gene: TRBD1; v_gene: TRBV28; CDR3aa: ASSFPGTGGFYEQY
abundance: -; d_gene: TRBD1; v_gene: TRBV29-1; CDR3aa: SVVAGGDRGPYEQY
abundance: -; d_gene: TRBD2; v_gene: TRBV7-9; CDR3aa: ASSLWGSGNVQF
abundance: few; d_gene: TRBD2; v_gene: TRBV20-1; CDR3aa: SAPMRGETQY